This T cell receptor beta chain comes out of a study of beta chain features in type 1 diabetes. General observations from the study: All four CD4+ subsets of Type 1 diabetes patients contained TCRB CDR3s that were moderately but significantly shorter.

The authors reverse transcribed all of the isolated RNA, so sequencing captured expressed TCRB transcripts. Using immunoSEQ multiplex PCR, the repertoire was profiled, and TCRdb retains in-frame clones only, with some absent. Of around 690,000 clones in the sample, 12% were seen once. As for this clone: The antigen is undetermined.

The CDR3 sequence is 14 residues long. With 2 bases clipped from V and 4 bases from J, the junction kept 5 bases outside the gene matches. Germline values: CDR1 SQVTM, CDR2 ANQGSEA. The specimen was naive CD4+ T cells from blood. The sequence derives from a man younger than 40 with type 1 diabetes. The V and J genes are TRBV29-1 and TRBJ2-7, with TRBD1 matching 10 bases. This chain's CDR3 is CSVELGDRGYEQYF. The CDR3 DNA reads as TGCAGCGTTGAATTGGGGGACAGGGGTTACGAGCAGTACTTC.